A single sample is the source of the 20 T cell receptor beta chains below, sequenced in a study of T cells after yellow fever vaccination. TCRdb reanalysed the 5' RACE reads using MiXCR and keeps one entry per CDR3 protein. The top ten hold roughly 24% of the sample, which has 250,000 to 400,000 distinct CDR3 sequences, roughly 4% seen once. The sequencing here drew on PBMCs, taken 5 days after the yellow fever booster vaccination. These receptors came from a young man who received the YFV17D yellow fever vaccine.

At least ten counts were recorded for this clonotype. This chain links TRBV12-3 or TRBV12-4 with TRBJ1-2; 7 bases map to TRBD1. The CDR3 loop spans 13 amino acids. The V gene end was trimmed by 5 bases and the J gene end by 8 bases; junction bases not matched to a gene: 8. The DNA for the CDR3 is TGTGCCAGCAGTCCCGGACAGGCAATAGGCTACACCTTC. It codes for CASSPGQAIGYTF.

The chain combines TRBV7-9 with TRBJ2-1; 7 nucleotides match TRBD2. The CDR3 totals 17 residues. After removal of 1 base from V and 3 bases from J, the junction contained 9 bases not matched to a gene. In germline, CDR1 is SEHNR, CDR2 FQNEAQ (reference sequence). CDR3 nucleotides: TGTGCCAGCAGCTTAGTGATGGGGGGGGACTACTACAATGAGCAGTTCTTC. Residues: CASSLVMGGDYYNEQFF.

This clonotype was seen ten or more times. The CDR3, as DNA: TGCAGCGTGCGAAGCCAAGAGACCCAGTACTTC. Encoded protein: CSVRSQETQYF. This chain links TRBV29-1 with TRBJ2-5; D is uncertain. V was shortened by 6 bases and J by 1 base, with 6 bases between the two germline ends. CDR1 is SQVTM, CDR2 ANQGSEA, per germline. The CDR3 is 11 residues long. The full variable domain, with the rest looked up from reference TRBV29-1 and TRBJ2-5, is SAVISQKPSRDICQRGTSLTIQCQVDSQVTMMFWYRQQPGQSLTLIATANQGSEATYESGFVIDKFPISRPNLTFSTLTVSNMSPEDSSIYLCSVRSQETQYFGPGTRLLVL.

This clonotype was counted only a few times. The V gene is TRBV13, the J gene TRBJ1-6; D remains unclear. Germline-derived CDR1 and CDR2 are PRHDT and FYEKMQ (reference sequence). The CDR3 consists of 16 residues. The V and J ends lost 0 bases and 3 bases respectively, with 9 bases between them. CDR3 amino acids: CASSLGSDHYNSPLHF. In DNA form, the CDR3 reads TGTGCCAGCAGCTTAGGGTCGGACCACTATAATTCACCCCTCCACTTT. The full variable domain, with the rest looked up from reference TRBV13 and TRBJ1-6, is AAGVIQSPRHLIKEKRETATLKCYPIPRHDTVYWYQQGPGQDPQFLISFYEKMQSDKGSIPDRFSAQQFSDYHSELNMSSLELGDSALYFCASSLGSDHYNSPLHFGNGTRLTVT.

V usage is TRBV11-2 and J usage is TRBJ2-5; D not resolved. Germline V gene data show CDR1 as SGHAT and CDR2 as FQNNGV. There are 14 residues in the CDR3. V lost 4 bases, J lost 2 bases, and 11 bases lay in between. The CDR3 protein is CASSSLRPQETQYF. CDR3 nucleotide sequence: TGTGCCAGCAGCTCCCTCCGGCCGCAAGAGACCCAGTACTTC.

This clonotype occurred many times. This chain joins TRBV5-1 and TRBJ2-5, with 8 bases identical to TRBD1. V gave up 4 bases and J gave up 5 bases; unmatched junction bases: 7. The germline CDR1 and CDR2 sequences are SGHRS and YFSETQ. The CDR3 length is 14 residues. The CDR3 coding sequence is TGCGCCAGCAGCGCGGGACAGGCGGGGGAGACCCAGTACTTC. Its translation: CASSAGQAGETQYF.

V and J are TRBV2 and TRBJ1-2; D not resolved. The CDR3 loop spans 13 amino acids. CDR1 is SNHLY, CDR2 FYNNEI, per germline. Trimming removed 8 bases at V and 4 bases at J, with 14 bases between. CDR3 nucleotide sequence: TGTGCCAGCTTACGTCGGTTCGGCTATGGCTACACCTTC. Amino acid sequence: CASLRRFGYGYTF.

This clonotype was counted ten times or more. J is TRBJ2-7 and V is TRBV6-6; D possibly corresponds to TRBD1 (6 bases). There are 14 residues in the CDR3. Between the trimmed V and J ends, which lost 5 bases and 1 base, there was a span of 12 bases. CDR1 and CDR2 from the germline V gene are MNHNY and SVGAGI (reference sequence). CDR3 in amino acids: CASSQQGGSYEQYF. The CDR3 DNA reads TGTGCCAGCAGTCAACAGGGCGGGTCCTACGAGCAGTACTTC.

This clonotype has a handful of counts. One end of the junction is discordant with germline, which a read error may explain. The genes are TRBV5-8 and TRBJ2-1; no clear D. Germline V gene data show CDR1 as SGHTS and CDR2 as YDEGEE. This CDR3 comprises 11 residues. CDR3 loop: CASISPNGQFF. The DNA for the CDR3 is TGTGCCAGCATCTCCCCCAATGGGCAGTTCTTC.

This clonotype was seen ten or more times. The CDR3 nucleotides read TGTGCCAGCAGCTTAGGCCTCGGGCGCGACGATGAGCAGTTCTTC. It codes for CASSLGLGRDDEQFF. The chain employs TRBV7-9 and TRBJ2-1; no reliable D call. From germline, CDR1 is SEHNR and CDR2 FQNEAQ (reference sequence). V was trimmed by 1 base and J by 8 bases, leaving 15 bases between them. The CDR3 loop spans 15 amino acids.

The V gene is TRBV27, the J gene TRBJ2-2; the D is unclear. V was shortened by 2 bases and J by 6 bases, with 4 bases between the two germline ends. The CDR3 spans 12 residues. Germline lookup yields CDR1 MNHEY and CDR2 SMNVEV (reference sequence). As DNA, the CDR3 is TGTGCCAGCAGTTTAAGGTCCGGGGAGCTGTTTTTT. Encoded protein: CASSLRSGELFF.

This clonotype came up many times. The CDR3 is CASSLPGLGTDTQYF. Written as DNA, the CDR3 is TGTGCCAGCAGCCTTCCGGGACTAGGCACAGATACGCAGTATTTT. The chain employs TRBV3-1 and TRBJ2-3, with 8 bases aligning to TRBD2. The CDR3 runs to 15 residues. Germline V gene lookup returns CDR1 LGHDT and CDR2 YNNKEL (reference sequence). The trim removed 4 bases at V and 1 base at J, leaving 4 bases unmatched.

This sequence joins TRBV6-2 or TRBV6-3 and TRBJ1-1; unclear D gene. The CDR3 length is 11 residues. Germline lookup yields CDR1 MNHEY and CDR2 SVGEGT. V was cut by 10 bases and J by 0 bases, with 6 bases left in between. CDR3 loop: CATSLNTEAFF. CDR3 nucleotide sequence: TGTGCCACTTCTTTGAACACTGAAGCTTTCTTT.

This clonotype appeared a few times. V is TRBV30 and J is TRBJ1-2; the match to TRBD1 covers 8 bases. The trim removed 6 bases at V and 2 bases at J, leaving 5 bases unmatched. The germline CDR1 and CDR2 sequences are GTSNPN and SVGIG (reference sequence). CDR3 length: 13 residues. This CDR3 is CACPDRDNYGYTF. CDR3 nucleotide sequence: TGTGCCTGCCCGGACAGGGACAACTATGGCTACACCTTC.

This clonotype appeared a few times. The CDR3 loop is CASSSGQGDQPQHF. In nucleotides, the CDR3 is TGTGCCAGCAGCTCAGGACAGGGCGATCAGCCCCAGCATTTT. This chain links TRBV3-1 with TRBJ1-5, with 8 bases lining up with TRBD1. With V trimmed by 5 bases and J by 5 bases, 5 bases remained unmatched. Per germline, CDR1 LGHDT and CDR2 YNNKEL (reference sequence). The CDR3 is 14 residues long.

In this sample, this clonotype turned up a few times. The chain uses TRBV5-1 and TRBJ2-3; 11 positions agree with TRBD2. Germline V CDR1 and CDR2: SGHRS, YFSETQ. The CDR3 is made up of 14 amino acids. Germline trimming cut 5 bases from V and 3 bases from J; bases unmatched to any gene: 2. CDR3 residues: CASRTSGETDTQYF. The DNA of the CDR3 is TGCGCCAGCAGGACTAGCGGGGAGACAGATACGCAGTATTTT. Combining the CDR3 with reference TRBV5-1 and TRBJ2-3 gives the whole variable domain KAGVTQTPRYLIKTRGQQVTLSCSPISGHRSVSWYQQTPGQGLQFLFEYFSETQRNKGNFPGRFSGRQFSNSRSEMNVSTLELGDSALYLCASRTSGETDTQYFGPGTRLTVL.

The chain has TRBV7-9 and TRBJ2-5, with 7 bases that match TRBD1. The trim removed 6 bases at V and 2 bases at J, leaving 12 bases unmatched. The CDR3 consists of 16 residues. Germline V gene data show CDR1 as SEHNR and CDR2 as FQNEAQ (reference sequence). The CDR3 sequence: CASSPWGPDRQETQYF. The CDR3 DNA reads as TGTGCCAGCAGTCCTTGGGGCCCGGACAGGCAAGAGACCCAGTACTTC.

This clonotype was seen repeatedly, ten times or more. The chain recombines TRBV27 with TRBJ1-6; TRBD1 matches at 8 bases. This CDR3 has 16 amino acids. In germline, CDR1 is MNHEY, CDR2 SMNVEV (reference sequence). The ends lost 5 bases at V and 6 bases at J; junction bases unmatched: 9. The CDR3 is CASSTNPTGANSPLHF. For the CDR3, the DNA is TGTGCCAGCAGTACGAACCCGACAGGGGCTAATTCACCCCTCCACTTT.

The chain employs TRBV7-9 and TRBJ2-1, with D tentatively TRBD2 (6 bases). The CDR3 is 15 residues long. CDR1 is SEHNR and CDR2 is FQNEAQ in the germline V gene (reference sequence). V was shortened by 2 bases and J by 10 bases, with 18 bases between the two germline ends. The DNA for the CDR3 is TGTGCCAGCAGCTTATACCCCGATCAGGGAGGAGAGCAGTTCTTC. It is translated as CASSLYPDQGGEQFF.

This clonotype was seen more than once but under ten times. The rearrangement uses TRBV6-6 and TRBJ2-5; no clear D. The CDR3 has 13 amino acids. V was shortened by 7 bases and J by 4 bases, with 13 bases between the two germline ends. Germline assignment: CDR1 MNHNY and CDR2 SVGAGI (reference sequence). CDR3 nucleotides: TGTGCCAGCACTAGAACTTTTGGAGAGACCCAGTACTTC. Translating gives CASTRTFGETQYF.